The entry below describes one T cell receptor beta chain. Its antigen is still unknown. Sequenced by immunoSEQ multiplex PCR; TCRdb stores in-frame clones only, minus some. The sample yields about 94,000 clones, around 84% seen once. The data were obtained in a study of T cell responses to AZD1222 COVID-19 vaccine. The study, taken as a whole, reports: Distributed over spike, vaccine-associated CD4 TCRs predominated at 160-218 and 743-854. Spike-specific TCR breadth and depth were elevated following two AZD1222 doses.

This CDR3 spans 16 amino acids. The V end lost 0 bases, the J end lost 3 bases, and 14 bases lay between the germline ends. In germline, CDR1 is LGHNA, CDR2 YSLEER. Second doses that came at about 4 or about 12 weeks were put together. Sequences were derived from peripheral blood, sampled 28 days after the second AZD1222 dose. This receptor was taken from an adult who received the AZD1222 COVID-19 vaccine. The gene calls are TRBV4-3 and TRBJ1-1; perhaps TRBD1 as D (5 bases). The CDR3 region is CASSQDGAGTDTEAFF. DNA for the CDR3: TGCGCCAGCAGCCAAGATGGTGCAGGGACGGACACTGAAGCTTTCTTT.